The text below deals with one T cell receptor (beta chain). Its antigen is not yet known. Base qualities are not provided; no much larger clone lies one nucleotide away. Library preparation employed the immunoSEQ multiplex PCR assay. Entries here come from immuneACCESS through TCRdb and include only in-frame sequences with V and J called. Some clones fail to appear in such tables; in the studies checked, an unresolved V gene covers under half of the shortfall, and the cause of the remainder is unknown. For this sample the table gives some 99,000 clones, of which approximately 90% were detected only once. 4% to 5.5% of the sample lies in the top ten. The sample comes from a study of control samples from healthy donors and cancer patients (dated by TCRdb to the early 2020s). Taken from the germline V gene, the CDR1 and CDR2 loops are KGHSH and LQKENI. Trimming accounts for 5 bases at V and 5 bases at J, while the number of junction bases matched to no gene is 13. Inclusive of the bounding cysteine and phenylalanine, the CDR3 is 16 residues long. CDR3 DNA is the only sequence kept; it has 48 bases, read in frame from the first base.

This TCR was recovered from a human donor in good health. The donor label of this sample is uncertain. The specimen was blood. Rearrangement joined TRBV18 to TRBJ2-7, with 9 middle bases fitting TRBD1. The DNA reads TGTGCCAGCTCAGTCGTCAGGGGACAGGGTCTGAACGAGCAGTACTTC. This translates into CASSVVRGQGLNEQYF.